The T cell receptor (beta chain) described here comes from a study of T cell responses to AZD1222 COVID-19 vaccine. The CDR3 has 14 amino acids. Trimming took 3 bases from V and 1 from J, leaving 7 bases between them. The germline V gene has CDR1 SGHTA and CDR2 FQGNSA. The count of this clone is one. Only in-frame clones appear in the TCRdb table, and some are missing; sequencing was by immunoSEQ multiplex PCR. This table has 150,000 to 200,000 clones, over 80% appearing once. This sequence joins TRBV7-2 and TRBJ2-1; tentatively, D is TRBD2 (6 bases). This sample comprised peripheral blood, obtained 28 days after the second dose of the MenACWY control vaccine. This TCR came from an adult who received the MenACWY meningococcal vaccine as a control. The CDR3 nucleotides read TGTGCCAGCAGCTTCCTAGCGTCCTACAATGAGCAGTTCTTC. Translation: CASSFLASYNEQFF.